Reported below is one T cell receptor beta chain. The data belong to a study of blood T cell repertoires in COVID-19. Turning to the study itself: Nucleic acid was either cDNA or gDNA, and it came from T cells, B-cell-depleted T cells, or PBMCs.

The CDR3 consists of 20 residues. Trimming took 5 bases from V and 6 from J; bases not matched to a gene: 17. Germline V gene lookup returns CDR1 SGHTA and CDR2 FQGTGA. Generated by immunoSEQ multiplex PCR, the TCRdb table keeps only in-frame clones and is missing some. The table has 200,000 to 300,000 clones, roughly 84% seen once. The rearrangement joins TRBV7-3 to TRBJ2-1; TRBD2 agrees at 15 bases. Sequences were obtained from peripheral blood. The clonotype comes from a man aged 55 to 70 with acute or convalescent COVID-19. Written as DNA, the CDR3 is TGTGCCAGCAGCGTTACGGGACACGGGACTAGCGGGAGGATCCCCAATGAGCAGTTCTTC. This codes for CASSVTGHGTSGRIPNEQFF.